This T cell receptor (beta chain) was identified in a study of blood T cell repertoires in COVID-19. The overall study: Acute-phase and convalescent COVID-19 samples originated in the United States, Italy and Spain.

Trimming took off 4 bases at V and 2 bases at J, with 15 bases between the two ends. CDR3 size: 16 residues. Germline CDR1 reads MNHNS; CDR2 reads SASEGT. The authors' processing: Nucleated cell counts were estimated from reference gene primer amplification. Some clones are missing from TCRdb's copy, which holds only in-frame ones; the method was immunoSEQ multiplex PCR. For V, J and clone size, that table is used; D and trimming come from the DNA. The sample holds around 130,000 clones, 75% to 85% seen once. The specimen was peripheral blood. The chain combines TRBV6-1 with TRBJ1-5; no definite D call. This clonotype was sampled from a human donor in a cohort sampled during active COVID-19. CDR3 amino acids: CASSVTWGVGNQPQHF. The CDR3 coding sequence is TGTGCCAGCAGTGTCACATGGGGAGTGGGCAATCAGCCCCAGCATTTT.